One sample yielded the 27 T cell receptor beta chains listed below, sequenced in a study of cytomegalovirus exposure and HLA in healthy donors. PCR involved 60 Vbeta and 13 Jbeta primers. Profiling relied on immunoSEQ multiplex PCR, and the TCRdb table lists in-frame clones only, not all of them. The sample has over 150,000 clones; 60% to 75% are singletons. Sequencing was performed on PBMCs. The receptors shown here come from a young man in good health and CMV-seronegative.

The genes are TRBV2 and TRBJ2-1; no clear D gene. V was cut by 6 bases and J by 4 bases, with 10 bases left in between. The CDR3 has 13 amino acids. CDR1 SNHLY and CDR2 FYNNEI come from the germline V gene. Written as DNA, the CDR3 is TGTGCCAGCAGCCCTACTGTGTACAATGAGCAGTTCTTC. This translates into CASSPTVYNEQFF. The full variable domain, with the rest looked up from reference TRBV2 and TRBJ2-1, is EPEVTQTPSHQVTQMGQEVILRCVPISNHLYFYWYRQILGQKVEFLVSFYNNEISEKSEIFDDQFSVERPDGSNFTLKIRSTKLEDSAMYFCASSPTVYNEQFFGPGTRLTVL.

CDR3 DNA sequence: TGCAGTGGAGTAGGGAGGACTGAAGCTTTCTTT. Protein: CSGVGRTEAFF. V usage is TRBV20-1 and J usage is TRBJ1-1; D uncertain. Trimming pared 7 bases from V and 5 bases from J, leaving 11 bases between. This CDR3 region has 11 residues. In germline, CDR1 is DFQATT, CDR2 SNEGSKA (reference sequence).

This clone has a handful of counts. The rearrangement uses TRBV6-5 and TRBJ1-5, with 7 positions matching TRBD1. The V and J ends lost 10 bases and 5 bases, in that order; junction bases with no gene match: 8. The CDR3 loop spans 13 amino acids. Germline-derived CDR1 and CDR2 are MNHEY and SVGAGI. CDR3 coding DNA: TGTGCCACCGCAACAGGGGCGGATCAGCCCCAGCATTTT. Its translation is CATATGADQPQHF.

This clone was found once. The genes are TRBV7-3 and TRBJ1-5; D gene ambiguous. Trimming shortened V by 4 bases and J by 4 bases, and 8 bases separated the two germline ends. The CDR3 runs to 13 residues. CDR1 and CDR2 (germline): SGHTA, FQGTGA. The CDR3 sequence: CASSSGPNQPQHF. The CDR3 DNA reads as TGTGCCAGCAGCTCTGGCCCGAATCAGCCCCAGCATTTT. Combining the CDR3 with reference TRBV7-3 and TRBJ1-5 gives the whole variable domain GAGVSQTPSNKVTEKGKYVELRCDPISGHTALYWYRQSLGQGPEFLIYFQGTGAADDSGLPNDRFFAVRPEGSVSTLKIQRTERGDSAVYLCASSSGPNQPQHFGDGTRLSIL.

The chain employs TRBV7-8 and TRBJ2-1, with TRBD1 matching over 7 bases. Trimming took 5 bases from V and 3 from J; bases not matched to a gene: 7. CDR1 and CDR2 from the germline V gene are SGHVS and FQNEAQ. This CDR3 comprises 15 residues. CDR3 loop: CASSQGGQVYNEQFF. The CDR3 bases are TGTGCCAGCAGCCAGGGTGGACAGGTCTACAATGAGCAGTTCTTC.

This chain connects TRBV6-6 to TRBJ2-1; D may be TRBD2 (6 bases). The germline V gene encodes CDR1 MNHNY and CDR2 SVGAGI (reference sequence). Trimming removed 6 bases at V and 2 bases at J, with 14 bases between. CDR3 size: 15 residues. CDR3 amino acids: CASSLRLVPYNEQFF. The CDR3 DNA follows: TGTGCCAGCAGCCTCCGACTAGTCCCCTACAATGAGCAGTTCTTC.

The CDR3 loop is CASSTRTGIWNYGYTF. CDR3 DNA sequence: TGCGCCAGCAGTACACGAACAGGGATTTGGAACTATGGCTACACCTTC. V gene TRBV23-1 combines with J gene TRBJ1-2; TRBD1 is a possible D gene (6 bases). Being an ORF, TRBV23-1 has a function that is uncertain. The CDR3 has 16 amino acids. Between the trimmed V and J ends, which lost 5 bases and 2 bases, there was a span of 18 bases.

The chain has TRBV5-5 and TRBJ2-5; TRBD2 matches 7 bases. Germline CDR1 is SGHKS and CDR2 is YYEKEE (reference sequence). Trimming at V came to 0 bases and at J to 2 bases, leaving 4 bases not matched to a gene. The CDR3 loop spans 15 amino acids. CDR3 residues: CASSLEPAGQETQYF. CDR3 DNA: TGTGCCAGCAGCTTGGAACCAGCGGGGCAAGAGACCCAGTACTTC.

The chain has TRBV5-1 and TRBJ1-2; weak D call: TRBD1 (5 bases). The CDR3 loop spans 14 amino acids. The V gene lost 0 bases and the J gene lost 8 bases, with 14 bases spanning the gap. Per the germline V gene, CDR1 is SGHRS and CDR2 is YFSETQ. CDR3 in amino acids: CASSLVGEVNGYTF. The CDR3 nucleotides are TGCGCCAGCAGCTTGGTAGGGGAGGTGAACGGCTACACCTTC.

This clone showed up just once. The chain links TRBV7-9 to TRBJ2-5; D call uncertain. Germline CDR1 SEHNR, CDR2 FQNEAQ (reference sequence). V was shortened by 1 base and J by 1 base, with 13 bases between the two germline ends. There are 16 residues in the CDR3. CDR3 amino acids: CASSLDIMKLQETQYF. In DNA form, the CDR3 reads TGTGCCAGCAGCTTAGATATCATGAAACTCCAAGAGACCCAGTACTTC.

This clone was counted between two and nine times. The chain carries TRBV5-8 and TRBJ2-7; 7 bases are a match to TRBD1. CDR3 length equals 15 residues. Germline V gene sequence: CDR1 SGHTS, CDR2 YDEGEE. With V trimmed by 4 bases and J by 3 bases, 10 bases remained unmatched. CDR3 residues: CASSGWTGEVYEQYF. CDR3 nucleotides: TGTGCCAGCAGCGGGTGGACAGGTGAGGTCTACGAGCAGTACTTC.

Remarks on this clone: One end of the junction does not line up with germline, which may come from a read error. The chain has TRBV11-2 and TRBJ2-6, with a tentative D call TRBD2 (6 bases). The CDR3 loop spans 17 amino acids. Germline CDR1 and CDR2: SGHAT and FQNNGV. The CDR3 DNA reads as TGTGCCAGCAGCCAATCTTGGGGGGAGTCTGGGGCCAACGGCCTGACTTTC. Its protein product is CASSQSWGESGANGLTF.

This clone was observed a handful of times. The chain couples TRBV4-1 to TRBJ2-4, with D perhaps matching TRBD2 (6 bases). CDR1 and CDR2 from the germline V gene are MGHRA and YSYEKL. This CDR3 region has 13 residues. V lost 4 bases and J lost 3, with 7 bases in between. CDR3 in DNA: TGCGCCAGCAGCCCGGGGGACAAAAACATTCAGTACTTC. Residues: CASSPGDKNIQYF.

The chain couples TRBV9 to TRBJ2-1, with 10 bases lining up with TRBD2. Unmatched junction bases numbered 5, after V lost 3 bases and J lost 5 bases. CDR3 length equals 15 residues. The germline V gene has CDR1 SGDLS and CDR2 YYNGEE. The CDR3 nucleotides read TGTGCCAGCAGCGCGAGCGGGGGGGCCCACAATGAGCAGTTCTTC. Protein: CASSASGGAHNEQFF.

The gene calls are TRBV6-5 and TRBJ1-2; 9 nucleotides line up with TRBD1. CDR3 size: 14 residues. Germline-derived CDR1 and CDR2 are MNHEY and SVGAGI. V shed 2 bases, J shed 2 bases, and the junction held 0 bases outside the gene matches. CDR3 sequence (DNA): TGTGCCAGCAGTTACGGACAGGGGAACTATGGCTACACCTTC. It is translated as CASSYGQGNYGYTF.

A single count supports this clone. J is TRBJ2-5 and V is TRBV7-9; D remains unclear. The V gene lost 1 base and the J gene lost 2 bases, with 5 bases spanning the gap. Germline loops: CDR1 SEHNR, CDR2 FQNEAQ (reference sequence). This CDR3 spans 13 amino acids. The CDR3 bases are TGTGCCAGCAGCTTAGACAGTCAAGAGACCCAGTACTTC. Its translation is CASSLDSQETQYF.

J is TRBJ1-4 and V is TRBV28, with 8 bases matching TRBD1. Germline CDR1 reads MDHEN; CDR2 reads SYDVKM. CDR3 size: 15 residues. The trim removed 9 bases at V and 8 bases at J, leaving 14 bases unmatched. The CDR3: CASRLFGQGMEKLFF. The CDR3, as DNA: TGTGCCAGTAGACTCTTTGGACAGGGAATGGAAAAACTGTTTTTT. Drawing the rest from reference TRBV28 and TRBJ1-4, the complete variable domain is DVKVTQSSRYLVKRTGEKVFLECVQDMDHENMFWYRQDPGLGLRLIYFSYDVKMKEKGDIPEGYSVSREKKERFSLILESASTNQTSMYLCASRLFGQGMEKLFFGSGTQLSVL.

This chain links TRBV10-3 with TRBJ1-4; TRBD1 agrees at 9 bases. The CDR3 contains 15 residues. The ends lost 7 bases at V and 6 bases at J; junction bases unmatched: 9. Germline V gene sequence: CDR1 ENHRY, CDR2 SYGVKD. CDR3 amino acids: CAIKKTGGMDEKLFF. Here the CDR3 DNA reads TGTGCCATCAAGAAGACAGGGGGAATGGATGAAAAACTGTTTTTT.

As to this clone: This CDR3 is also generated by other DNA sequences in the sample. The chain joins TRBV19 to TRBJ2-7; TRBD1 might be the D (6 bases). V dropped 5 bases and J dropped 6 bases, with 23 bases sitting between them. The CDR3 extends over 16 amino acids. In germline, CDR1 is LNHDA, CDR2 SQIVND (reference sequence). DNA of the CDR3: TGTGCCAGTAGTGTCGCACCGGGACAAGGATTTCGCGAGCAGTACTTC. Translating it yields CASSVAPGQGFREQYF.

Worth noting for this clone: Compared with germline, one end of the junction differs, possibly owing to a read error. This chain joins TRBV30 and TRBJ1-6, with D maybe TRBD1 (6 bases). Germline values: CDR1 GTSNPN, CDR2 SVGIG (reference sequence). The CDR3 loop spans 15 amino acids. CDR3 nucleotide sequence: TGTGCCCGGAGTTTGGGGGGGGCGGCAGGCGCACCCCTCCACTTT. Translation: CARSLGGAAGAPLHF.

The V and J genes are TRBV7-9 and TRBJ2-2, with TRBD1 as a possible D gene (5 bases). CDR3 length equals 14 residues. From germline, CDR1 is SEHNR and CDR2 FQNEAQ (reference sequence). Trimming pared 6 bases from V and 6 bases from J, leaving 14 bases between. The CDR3 DNA reads as TGTGCCAGCAGGGTTCAGGGCCGGCCCGGGGAGCTGTTTTTT. Translated, it gives CASRVQGRPGELFF.

This chain connects TRBV28 to TRBJ2-1; a weak D match, TRBD2 (7 bases). This CDR3 spans 15 amino acids. CDR1 and CDR2 (germline): MDHEN, SYDVKM. With 5 bases removed from V and 2 bases from J, the gap between germline ends came to 13 bases. This CDR3 reads CASSGGGPPYNEQFF. The CDR3 DNA reads as TGTGCCAGCAGTGGGGGGGGCCCCCCCTACAATGAGCAGTTCTTC. The whole variable domain, remainder taken from reference TRBV28 and TRBJ2-1, is DVKVTQSSRYLVKRTGEKVFLECVQDMDHENMFWYRQDPGLGLRLIYFSYDVKMKEKGDIPEGYSVSREKKERFSLILESASTNQTSMYLCASSGGGPPYNEQFFGPGTRLTVL.

The chain links TRBV6-5 to TRBJ2-1, with D possibly TRBD2 on 7 matching bases. This CDR3 comprises 13 residues. Trimming cost V 6 bases and J 10 bases, with 16 bases left between them. Germline V gene lookup returns CDR1 MNHEY and CDR2 SVGAGI. CDR3 sequence reads: CASRAGHPNEQFF. Written as DNA, the CDR3 is TGTGCCAGCAGAGCGGGACATCCTAACGAGCAGTTCTTC.

This sequence joins TRBV2 and TRBJ1-2; D perhaps matches TRBD1 (5 bases). With 1 base removed from V and 4 bases from J, the gap between germline ends came to 10 bases. This CDR3 is built from 14 residues. Germline V gene lookup returns CDR1 SNHLY and CDR2 FYNNEI. The CDR3 coding sequence is TGTGCCAGCAGTGAAGAGATCAGGGTCTATGGCTACACCTTC. It codes for CASSEEIRVYGYTF.

This chain links TRBV28 with TRBJ2-5; 7 bases map to TRBD1. The V gene end was trimmed by 4 bases and the J gene end by 5 bases; junction bases not matched to a gene: 7. The CDR3 covers 14 residues. Germline V gives CDR1 MDHEN, CDR2 SYDVKM. This CDR3 is CASSSGQGVETQYF. The CDR3 bases are TGTGCCAGCAGTTCGGGTCAGGGGGTTGAGACCCAGTACTTC.

This chain joins TRBV5-4 and TRBJ1-2; D may be TRBD1 (5 bases). The V gene lost 3 bases and the J gene lost 4 bases, with 22 bases spanning the gap. The CDR3 has 17 residues. Germline CDR1 and CDR2: SGHNT and YYREEE (reference sequence). CDR3 protein: CASSSRGSLLIRYGYTF. The DNA of the CDR3 is TGTGCCAGCAGCTCGCGGGGCTCCCTCCTTATTCGCTATGGCTACACCTTC.

This clone was observed a few times. The chain has TRBV6-5 and TRBJ1-6; the D gene is possibly TRBD1 (6 bases). CDR1 is MNHEY, CDR2 SVGAGI, per germline. Trimming stripped 0 bases from V and 7 bases from J, with 10 bases between. The CDR3 is 15 amino acids. CDR3: CASSYSGTLNSPLHF. In nucleotides, the CDR3 is TGTGCCAGCAGTTACTCCGGGACATTGAATTCACCCCTCCACTTT.